This T cell receptor (beta chain) was retrieved from a study of blood T cell repertoires in COVID-19. The overall study: There were acute and convalescent COVID-19 samples, and they came from the United States, Italy and Spain. Nucleic acid was either cDNA or gDNA, and it came from T cells, B-cell-depleted T cells, or PBMCs.

Per the original data handling: Using reference gene primer amplification, nucleated cell counts were estimated. Method: immunoSEQ multiplex PCR; TCRdb's copy keeps in-frame clones and lacks some. From that table come the V and J calls and clone size; the DNA was used to work out D and trimming. The table shows 200,000 to 300,000 clones, with about four fifths occurring only once. The sample was peripheral blood. This clonotype was obtained from a woman aged 80 or over with acute or convalescent COVID-19.

The CDR3 protein is CASTLAGLGNYGYTF. The DNA of the CDR3 is TGTGCCAGCACCCTGGCGGGGTTGGGTAACTATGGCTACACCTTC. This rearrangement joins TRBV5-6 to TRBJ1-2, with D uncertain. This CDR3 has 15 residues. With 6 bases removed from V and 1 base from J, the gap between germline ends came to 16 bases. Germline CDR1 is SGHDT and CDR2 is YYEEEE.